These 14 T cell receptor beta chains came from one sample sequenced in a study of blood T cell repertoires in COVID-19. Clones were sequenced by immunoSEQ multiplex PCR, and TCRdb holds only the in-frame ones, with some missing. The table includes over 150,000 clones, 65% to 85% detected once. Sequenced input: PBMCs or T cells enriched from blood (not recorded which). These receptors were obtained from a woman aged 25 to 39 who had recovered from COVID-19.

The V call is TRBV29-1, the J call TRBJ1-2, with 8 bases aligning to TRBD1. V trimming: 4 bases; J trimming: 3 bases; junction bases outside the gene matches: 13. CDR3 length: 16 amino acids. In germline, CDR1 is SQVTM, CDR2 ANQGSEA. DNA for the CDR3: TGCAGCGTTGCCGGGACAGGCATTGGGAGGGACTATGGCTACACCTTC. Its protein is CSVAGTGIGRDYGYTF.

The chain is built from TRBV27 and TRBJ2-2; unclear D gene. The CDR3 sequence is 13 residues long. Germline lookup yields CDR1 MNHEY and CDR2 SMNVEV (reference sequence). Trimming took 3 bases from V and 4 from J, leaving 6 bases between them. CDR3 loop: CASSFLSTGELFF. The CDR3 DNA reads TGTGCCAGCAGTTTCCTTTCCACCGGGGAGCTGTTTTTT.

V gene TRBV28 combines with J gene TRBJ1-1; D might be TRBD1 (6 bases). V shed 11 bases and J shed 0 bases, with 16 bases lying between them. This CDR3 has 14 amino acids. Germline V gene lookup returns CDR1 MDHEN and CDR2 SYDVKM. The CDR3 nucleotides are TGTGCCGGGTCTCCAGGGGCGTTGAACACTGAAGCTTTCTTT. Translating gives CAGSPGALNTEAFF. The full variable domain, rest sourced from reference TRBV28 and TRBJ1-1, is DVKVTQSSRYLVKRTGEKVFLECVQDMDHENMFWYRQDPGLGLRLIYFSYDVKMKEKGDIPEGYSVSREKKERFSLILESASTNQTSMYLCAGSPGALNTEAFFGQGTRLTVV.

V gene TRBV19 combines with J gene TRBJ1-2, with TRBD1 identical over 7 bases. After removal of 9 bases from V and 8 bases from J, the junction contained 12 bases not matched to a gene. Germline lookup yields CDR1 LNHDA and CDR2 SQIVND (reference sequence). The length of the CDR3 is 13 residues. In DNA form, the CDR3 reads TGTGCCAGCCACCTACGACAGGGCACGGGCTACACCTTC. Translated: CASHLRQGTGYTF.

The rearrangement links TRBV9 to TRBJ1-3, with D perhaps matching TRBD1 (5 bases). V shed 0 bases and J shed 14 bases, with 9 bases lying between them. This CDR3 comprises 11 residues. Germline values: CDR1 SGDLS, CDR2 YYNGEE. The CDR3 is CASSVGQSLYF. The CDR3 DNA reads TGTGCCAGCAGCGTAGGACAGTCACTATATTTT. The full variable domain, rest sourced from reference TRBV9 and TRBJ1-3, is DSGVTQTPKHLITATGQRVTLRCSPRSGDLSVYWYQQSLDQGLQFLIQYYNGEERAKGNILERFSAQQFPDLHSELNLSSLELGDSALYFCASSVGQSLYFGEGSWLTVV.

V and J are TRBV2 and TRBJ1-2; D is perhaps TRBD1 (5 bases). Germline V CDR1 and CDR2: SNHLY, FYNNEI. The CDR3 is made up of 13 amino acids. V was cut by 4 bases and J by 4 bases, with 10 bases left in between. The CDR3 coding sequence is TGTGCCAGCAGTGTCCTTGACAGCTATGGCTACACCTTC. This translates into CASSVLDSYGYTF.

The chain is built from TRBV27 and TRBJ2-1, with 7 nucleotides matching TRBD1. Trimming removed 8 bases from V and 5 bases from J; junction bases left unmatched: 12. The CDR3 length is 15 residues. CDR1 is MNHEY and CDR2 is SMNVEV in the germline V gene (reference sequence). The CDR3 DNA is TGTGCCAGCTTTAAGGCCGGGACAGAGAACAATGAGCAGTTCTTC. This sequence encodes CASFKAGTENNEQFF.

V usage is TRBV5-6 and J usage is TRBJ2-2, with 9 bases aligning to TRBD1. Germline CDR1 is SGHDT and CDR2 is YYEEEE. The CDR3 spans 13 residues. The junction had 2 bases not matched to a gene; V was cut back by 7 bases and J by 4 bases. In DNA, the CDR3 is TGTGCCAGCCCGGGACAGGGCACCGGGGAGCTGTTTTTT. Its translation: CASPGQGTGELFF.

This clone has a single count. This chain uses TRBV4-1 with TRBJ1-6, with D possibly matching TRBD1 (6 bases). CDR3 length: 19 amino acids. V dropped 0 bases and J dropped 9 bases, with 24 bases sitting between them. Per the germline V gene, CDR1 is MGHRA and CDR2 is YSYEKL. The CDR3 region has the DNA TGCGCCAGCAGCCAAGATTGGGAGGGGGGGCGCCTCGTCACTTCACCCCTCCACTTT. Translated, it gives CASSQDWEGGRLVTSPLHF.

The V gene is TRBV2, the J gene TRBJ2-7; 8 positions match TRBD1. Germline V gives CDR1 SNHLY, CDR2 FYNNEI. The length of the CDR3 is 14 residues. V lost 4 bases and J lost 2; bases outside the gene matches: 4. The CDR3 nucleotides read TGTGCCAGCAGTGGCGGACAGGGACCCTACGAGCAGTACGTC. Its protein product is CASSGGQGPYEQYV.

This chain joins TRBV27 and TRBJ2-7; D perhaps matches TRBD1 (6 bases). Germline CDR1 reads MNHEY; CDR2 reads SMNVEV (reference sequence). This CDR3 spans 14 amino acids. Trimming took 4 bases from V and 0 from J, leaving 10 bases between them. This chain's CDR3 is CASSWGRGSYEQYF. CDR3 bases: TGTGCCAGCAGTTGGGGCAGGGGCTCCTACGAGCAGTACTTC.

This rearrangement joins TRBV7-9 to TRBJ2-6, with TRBD2 matching over 8 bases. V dropped 4 bases and J dropped 0; count of bases not matched to a gene: 11. The CDR3 length is 19 residues. Germline CDR1 and CDR2: SEHNR and FQNEAQ (reference sequence). The CDR3 nucleotides read TGTGCCAGCAGCTCTCAAAGTAGCGGGGCCCCCTCTGGGGCCAACGTCCTGACTTTC. Protein product: CASSSQSSGAPSGANVLTF.

For the CDR3, the DNA is TGTGCCACCAGTGATCCGGGACAGAACGGCTACACCTTC. Its protein product is CATSDPGQNGYTF. The chain uses TRBV24-1 and TRBJ1-2; 7 bases line up with TRBD1. The V and J ends lost 3 bases and 8 bases, in that order; junction bases with no gene match: 5. Germline CDR1 KGHDR, CDR2 SFDVKD. The CDR3 length is 13 residues.

V and J are TRBV7-6 and TRBJ2-5; the D gene is possibly TRBD2 (6 bases). The CDR3 totals 14 residues. CDR1 SGHVS and CDR2 FNYEAQ come from the germline V gene. V was pared by 5 bases and J by 4 bases, with 14 bases between. CDR3 bases: TGTGCCAGCAGCCCGAGGGAGGCGGGAGAGACCCAGTACTTC. As protein: CASSPREAGETQYF.